Below are 11 T cell receptor beta chains sequenced from a single sample in a study of blood T cell repertoires in COVID-19. Method: immunoSEQ multiplex PCR; TCRdb's copy keeps in-frame clones and lacks some. The data show roughly 300,000 clones, 65% to 90% seen once. The sequencing input was peripheral blood. Receptors were obtained from a human donor in a cohort sampled during active COVID-19.

The V and J genes are TRBV10-3 and TRBJ2-6, with unresolved D. The CDR3 contains 19 residues. Germline CDR1 ENHRY, CDR2 SYGVKD. Trimming took off 0 bases at V and 0 bases at J, with 15 bases between the two ends. The CDR3 protein is CAISESGWATISGANVLTF. The CDR3 DNA is TGTGCCATCAGTGAGTCCGGCTGGGCGACGATCTCTGGGGCCAACGTCCTGACTTTC.

The gene calls are TRBV28 and TRBJ2-7, with 10 bases aligning to TRBD2. J lost 5 bases, V lost 4 bases, and 11 bases had no gene match. The CDR3 runs to 16 residues. CDR1 and CDR2 from the germline V gene are MDHEN and SYDVKM. CDR3 nucleotide sequence: TGTGCCAGCAGTTCAAGAGGACTAGCGGATGGCGACGAGCAGTACTTC. Translated: CASSSRGLADGDEQYF.

The V gene is TRBV29-1, the J gene TRBJ2-1; TRBD2 matches 10 bases. V lost 4 bases and J lost 10; bases outside the gene matches: 13. The germline V gene has CDR1 SQVTM and CDR2 ANQGSEA. This CDR3 is built from 15 residues. The CDR3 DNA reads as TGCAGCGTTGGGAGCGTATCGAGCGGGAGGGAGGAGCAGTTCTTC. Protein sequence: CSVGSVSSGREEQFF.

The chain has TRBV5-4 and TRBJ2-7, with D tentatively TRBD2 (5 bases). Trimming removed 3 bases at V and 6 bases at J, with 7 bases between. Germline loops: CDR1 SGHNT, CDR2 YYREEE (reference sequence). The CDR3 sequence is 11 residues long. This CDR3 reads CASSSSREQYF. In nucleotides, the CDR3 is TGTGCCAGCAGCTCTAGCCGCGAGCAGTACTTC. The whole variable domain, filled in from reference TRBV5-4 and TRBJ2-7, reads ETGVTQSPTHLIKTRGQQVTLRCSSQSGHNTVSWYQQALGQGPQFIFQYYREEENGRGNFPPRFSGLQFPNYSSELNVNALELDDSALYLCASSSSREQYFGPGTRLTVT.

The V and J genes are TRBV2 and TRBJ2-5; no clear D. V dropped 4 bases and J dropped 5 bases, with 11 bases sitting between them. Germline assignment: CDR1 SNHLY and CDR2 FYNNEI. This CDR3 is built from 13 residues. DNA of the CDR3: TGTGCCAGCAGTGTACTCGTCGCGGAGACCCAGTACTTC. Translated: CASSVLVAETQYF.

This chain links TRBV9 with TRBJ1-3; D remains unclear. V was trimmed by 5 bases and J by 4 bases, leaving 10 bases between them. CDR1 and CDR2 from the germline V gene are SGDLS and YYNGEE. The CDR3 is 13 residues long. The CDR3 DNA is TGTGCCAGCAGTCGGTTTCCAGGAAACACCATATATTTT. Translation: CASSRFPGNTIYF.

V and J are TRBV6-1 and TRBJ2-7; 9 bases line up with TRBD1. This CDR3 region has 13 residues. CDR1 is MNHNS, CDR2 SASEGT, per germline. The CDR3 DNA reads as TGTGCCAGCAGTGAAGGAATCCGGACAGGGGTGGATGTA. As protein: CASSEGIRTGVDV.

The chain links TRBV10-3 to TRBJ2-1, with D possibly TRBD2 on 6 matching bases. Deletions cut 4 bases from V and 5 bases from J, with 9 bases between. In germline, CDR1 is ENHRY, CDR2 SYGVKD. CDR3 length: 13 residues. The CDR3 DNA sequence: TGTGCCATCAGTGGAGGACTAAACAATGAGCAGTTCTTC. Encoded protein: CAISGGLNNEQFF.

The rearrangement joins TRBV19 to TRBJ2-1; 15 bases are a match to TRBD2. V shed 4 bases, J shed 0 bases, and the junction held 13 bases outside the gene matches. CDR1 is LNHDA and CDR2 is SQIVND in the germline V gene (reference sequence). CDR3 length: 21 amino acids. In DNA, the CDR3 is TGTGCCAGTAGTAAGAACAGGGGACTAGCGGGAGGCCCAAGCTCCTACAATGAGCAGTTCTTC. This translates into CASSKNRGLAGGPSSYNEQFF. Full variable domain (remainder filled in from reference TRBV19 and TRBJ2-1): DGGITQSPKYLFRKEGQNVTLSCEQNLNHDAMYWYRQDPGQGLRLIYYSQIVNDFQKGDIAEGYSVSREKKESFPLTVTSAQKNPTAFYLCASSKNRGLAGGPSSYNEQFFGPGTRLTVL.

The chain recombines TRBV10-3 with TRBJ2-5; 8 bases match TRBD2. The CDR3 loop spans 16 amino acids. V trimming: 10 bases; J trimming: 5 bases; junction bases outside the gene matches: 18. Germline CDR1 reads ENHRY; CDR2 reads SYGVKD. The CDR3, as DNA: TGTGCCACCAGATCAGACCTTAGCGGGGTGGGGGAGACCCAGTACTTC. Amino acid sequence: CATRSDLSGVGETQYF.

The genes are TRBV29-1 and TRBJ2-6, with 8 bases aligning to TRBD1. Per germline, CDR1 SQVTM and CDR2 ANQGSEA. The V gene end was trimmed by 4 bases and the J gene end by 2 bases; junction bases not matched to a gene: 13. This CDR3 comprises 18 residues. The CDR3, as DNA: TGCAGCGTTGTGGTGGCAGGGGGCGTATTTCCTGGGGCCAACGTCCTGACTTTC. Translation: CSVVVAGGVFPGANVLTF.